This T cell receptor beta chain was profiled in a study of cytomegalovirus exposure and HLA in healthy donors (dated by TCRdb to 2017 to 2019). At the level of the whole study: According to a later analysis, one platform produced both the approximately 110 validation repertoires and the 666 repertoires of the first cohort. The study was designed to test whether signatures of past pathogen exposure could be identified by cataloging public T cell receptors. Along with the roughly 700-subject first cohort, a separate validation cohort of more than 90 different subjects was used. High-throughput TCR immunosequencing, statistical association of individual TCRs with disease status, and machine learning were combined to predict cytomegalovirus infection status.

Paper-wide results and their limitations: A later analysis had no HLA typing for the validation cohort, so co-occurrence there was scored across all 120 repertoires. The classifier was reported to diagnose cytomegalovirus status with high specificity and sensitivity in both the original cohort and the validation cohort. The study listed 150 to 200 TCR beta chains as associated with cytomegalovirus. A few of the identified cytomegalovirus-associated TCR beta chains were confirmed in vitro to be specific for cytomegalovirus antigens. The authors suggested that the approach could potentially be generalized to other disease states and immunological phenotypes. A later analysis found that TCRs clustered in the first cohort also tended to co-occur in the 95 to 150 validation repertoires, with 94% of cluster scores above 0. While some public TCRs were present in many individuals, most TCR sequences turned up only very rarely across donors.

Reading the germline V gene (reference sequence) gives CDR1 MNHEY and CDR2 SMNVEV. The CDR3 starts with the cysteine, ends with the phenylalanine, and has 14 residues. The retained sequence is limited to the CDR3, 42 bases, with the frame set at the first base. V drops 5 bases and J drops 4 bases, leaving 12 bases in between. Receptor amplification or capture employed the immunoSEQ multiplex PCR assay. In the source study's methods: A statistical classification framework was built to diagnose cytomegalovirus status from the catalog of TCR beta chain sequences. Imported from immuneACCESS, the table was reduced by TCRdb to in-frame sequences with V and J called. These copies leave out some clones; in studies compared against another copy, an unresolved V gene accounts for under half, and the cause of the remainder is not known. V and J calls and clone size are copied from that table; D and trimming were computed from the DNA. The sample table lists 110,000 or so clones, about 82% of them with a count of one. The biggest ten clones account for nearly 5% of the sample.

Separate from the approximately 700-subject first cohort, the validation cohort of around 130 subjects was the group to which the donors belonged. As concerns this clone: Its target antigen remains unknown. The sample holds no much larger clone one base away, and base qualities are not on file.

In this chain, TRBV27 is recombined with TRBJ1-5; the D gene identity is not certain. The receptor was isolated from a man aged 18 to 35 in good health and CMV-seronegative. Sequencing was performed on PBMCs. The sequence in DNA is TGTGCCAGCAGTCCGCGGGGTCGAAATCAGCCCCAGCATTTT. The translation is CASSPRGRNQPQHF.